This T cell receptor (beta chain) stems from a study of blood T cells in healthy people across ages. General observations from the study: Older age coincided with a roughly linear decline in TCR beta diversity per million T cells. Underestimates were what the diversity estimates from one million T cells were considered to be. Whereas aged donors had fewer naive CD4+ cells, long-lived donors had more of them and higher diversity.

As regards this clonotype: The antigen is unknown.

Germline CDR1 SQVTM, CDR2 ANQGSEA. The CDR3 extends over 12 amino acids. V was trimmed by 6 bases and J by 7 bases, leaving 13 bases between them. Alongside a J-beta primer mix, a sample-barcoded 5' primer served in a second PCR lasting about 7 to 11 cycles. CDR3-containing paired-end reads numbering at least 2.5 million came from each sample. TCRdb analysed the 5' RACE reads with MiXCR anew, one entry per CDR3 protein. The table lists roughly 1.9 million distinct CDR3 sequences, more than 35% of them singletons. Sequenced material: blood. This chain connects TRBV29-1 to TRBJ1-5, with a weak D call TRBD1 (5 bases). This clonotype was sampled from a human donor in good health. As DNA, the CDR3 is TGCAGCGTGGGTGGGGGGGAACAGCCCCAGCATTTT. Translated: CSVGGGEQPQHF.